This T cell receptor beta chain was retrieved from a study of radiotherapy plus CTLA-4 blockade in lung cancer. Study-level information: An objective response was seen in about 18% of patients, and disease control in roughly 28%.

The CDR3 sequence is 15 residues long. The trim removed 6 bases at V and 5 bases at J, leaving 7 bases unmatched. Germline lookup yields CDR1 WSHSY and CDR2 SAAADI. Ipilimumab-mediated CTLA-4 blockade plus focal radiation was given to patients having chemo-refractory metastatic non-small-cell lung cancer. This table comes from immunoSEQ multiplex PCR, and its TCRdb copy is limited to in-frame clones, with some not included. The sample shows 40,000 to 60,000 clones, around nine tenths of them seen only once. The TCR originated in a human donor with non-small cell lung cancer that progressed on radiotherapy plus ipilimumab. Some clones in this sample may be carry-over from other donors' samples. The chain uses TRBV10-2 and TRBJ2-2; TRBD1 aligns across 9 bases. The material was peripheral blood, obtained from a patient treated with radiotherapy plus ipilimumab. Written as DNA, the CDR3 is TGCGCCAGCAGAGGACAGGGGAAGGATACCGGGGAGCTGTTTTTT. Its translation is CASRGQGKDTGELFF.